Below, 12 T cell receptor beta chains from the same sample are listed, as sequenced in a study of CD8 T cells in Susac syndrome. Random hexamers primed reverse transcription of 0.5 to 1 ug RNA. Using its own MiXCR run on the immunoSEQ multiplex PCR reads, TCRdb lists one record per CDR3 protein. Found here are hundreds of thousands of distinct CDR3 sequences, approximately 84% of them singletons; the top ten hold approximately 0.11%. The sequenced material came from CD8+ T cells from PBMCs. All receptors derive from a human donor with multiple sclerosis.

The chain links TRBV6-5 to TRBJ2-7; TRBD1 agrees at 8 bases. In germline, CDR1 is MNHEY, CDR2 SVGAGI. The CDR3 has 14 amino acids. With 3 bases clipped from V and 2 bases from J, the junction kept 3 bases outside the gene matches. The CDR3, as DNA: TGTGCCAGCAGTTATGAGACAGGGGCCTACGAGCAGTACTTC. Translated: CASSYETGAYEQYF.

V usage is TRBV9 and J usage is TRBJ2-7; 7 nucleotides agree with TRBD2. V lost 0 bases to trimming and J lost 4 bases; unmatched junction nucleotides: 13. The germline V gene encodes CDR1 SGDLS and CDR2 YYNGEE. The CDR3 is made up of 17 amino acids. The CDR3 bases are TGTGCCAGCAGCGTAGGCTCCCTAGCGGAAGGGATTTACGAGCAGTACTTC. Amino acids: CASSVGSLAEGIYEQYF.

The CDR3 nucleotides read TGTGCCAGCAGTTTACTTTTCCTAGATGTCCAAGAGACCCAGTACTTC. Protein sequence: CASSLLFLDVQETQYF. The rearrangement links TRBV12-3 or TRBV12-4 to TRBJ2-5, with unresolved D. The CDR3 is made up of 16 amino acids. Trimming removed 2 bases from V and 1 base from J, with 14 bases in between.

The V and J genes are TRBV9 and TRBJ2-7, with 7 bases identical to TRBD2. The V gene's germline CDR1 is SGDLS and CDR2 YYNGEE. The CDR3 is 15 residues long. V lost 4 bases, J lost 1 base, and 8 bases stayed unmatched. CDR3 sequence: CASSPQPSGSYEQYF. The CDR3 coding sequence is TGTGCCAGCAGCCCACAGCCTAGCGGATCCTACGAGCAGTACTTC.

The rearrangement joins TRBV7-8 to TRBJ1-3, with D perhaps TRBD1 (5 bases). V was pared by 1 base and J by 5 bases, with 12 bases between. In germline, CDR1 is SGHVS, CDR2 FQNEAQ. CDR3 length equals 15 residues. DNA for the CDR3: TGTGCCAGCAGCTTAGGAGCAGGGCCTCGAAACACCATATATTTT. Its protein product is CASSLGAGPRNTIYF.

The rearrangement uses TRBV29-1 and TRBJ1-2; tentatively, D is TRBD1 (5 bases). Germline CDR1 is SQVTM and CDR2 is ANQGSEA. V lost 7 bases to trimming and J lost 7 bases, with 13 bases between them. The CDR3 runs to 11 residues. CDR3 sequence (DNA): TGCAGCGCCGCCTGGGACGGTGGCTACACCTTC. It specifies CSAAWDGGYTF.

The sample holds one count of this clonotype. J is TRBJ2-1 and V is TRBV7-6, with TRBD2 matching 9 bases. J was trimmed by 16 bases and V by 5 bases; bases with no gene match: 12. CDR3 length: 13 amino acids. CDR1 and CDR2 (germline): SGHVS, FNYEAQ. CDR3 bases: TGTGCCAGCAGCCCACCCACCGGGACTAGCAGTTTCTTC. This codes for CASSPPTGTSSFF.

This clonotype is a singleton in its sample. CDR3 sequence: CASREQGTDNEQFF. CDR3 coding DNA: TGTGCCAGCAGGGAACAGGGGACGGACAATGAGCAGTTCTTC. The chain uses TRBV4-2 and TRBJ2-1; TRBD1 agrees at 7 bases. This CDR3 spans 14 amino acids. The V and J ends lost 6 bases and 5 bases, in that order; junction bases with no gene match: 7. Germline loops: CDR1 LGHNA, CDR2 YNFKEQ.

This clonotype was observed once. V and J are TRBV5-8 and TRBJ1-5, with 7 bases matching TRBD1. The CDR3 runs to 16 residues. The V gene end was trimmed by 1 base and the J gene end by 0 bases; junction bases not matched to a gene: 4. From germline, CDR1 is SGHTS and CDR2 YDEGEE. The CDR3 coding sequence is TGTGCCAGCAGCTTGTCAGGACAGGTTAGCAATCAGCCCCAGCATTTT. It codes for CASSLSGQVSNQPQHF.

The V call is TRBV28, the J call TRBJ1-5; TRBD1 agrees at 11 bases. The length of the CDR3 is 15 residues. Germline lookup yields CDR1 MDHEN and CDR2 SYDVKM. The ends lost 3 bases at V and 6 bases at J; junction bases unmatched: 4. CDR3 DNA: TGTGCCAGCAGTTTTGGGACAGGGGGGTTTCAGCCCCAGCATTTT. As protein: CASSFGTGGFQPQHF. Drawing the rest from reference TRBV28 and TRBJ1-5, the complete variable domain is DVKVTQSSRYLVKRTGEKVFLECVQDMDHENMFWYRQDPGLGLRLIYFSYDVKMKEKGDIPEGYSVSREKKERFSLILESASTNQTSMYLCASSFGTGGFQPQHFGDGTRLSIL.

This chain joins TRBV30 and TRBJ1-2; tentatively, D is TRBD1 (5 bases). Germline CDR1 GTSNPN, CDR2 SVGIG (reference sequence). The CDR3 runs 14 residues. V was pared by 3 bases and J by 6 bases, with 17 bases between. This CDR3 reads CAWSGGGLWNGYTF. The CDR3 DNA sequence: TGTGCCTGGAGCGGGGGGGGTCTGTGGAATGGCTACACCTTC.

The chain is built from TRBV14 and TRBJ2-1, with no clear D. V gave up 2 bases and J gave up 4 bases, with 3 bases separating them. Germline CDR1 reads SGHDN; CDR2 reads FVKESK. The CDR3 extends over 12 amino acids. The CDR3 region is CASSQLYNEQFF. Here the CDR3 DNA reads TGTGCCAGCAGCCAACTTTACAATGAGCAGTTCTTC.